Listed below are T cell receptor beta chains from one sample, sequenced in a study of blood T cells in healthy people across ages. TCRdb itself ran the 5' RACE reads through MiXCR, one entry per CDR3 protein. The sample contains some 1.5 million distinct CDR3 sequences, 28% of which appear only once. The sequencing input was blood. These receptors were taken from a woman between 25 and 40 years old in good health. The CDR3 runs from the conserved cysteine through the conserved F or W. A D gene is named only where the DNA matches it firmly. Expanded clones are given a class, and other clones once, few, many or no size at all.

>once|TRBV6-1|TRBJ2-7|-
CASSFLGYEQDF
TGTGCCAGCAGCTTCCTTGGGTACGAGCAGGACTTC
>-|TRBV11-2|TRBJ1-5|-
CVSSLNQPQHF
TGTGTCAGCAGCTTAAATCAGCCCCAGCATTTT
>many|TRBV4-3|TRBJ2-4|-
CASSLSRAKNIQYF
TGCGCCAGCAGTCTAAGTCGGGCCAAAAACATTCAGTACTTC
>-|TRBV7-9|TRBJ2-5|-
CASSWSGGETQYF
TGTGCCAGCAGCTGGTCAGGGGGGGAGACCCAGTACTTC
>many|TRBV11-2|TRBJ2-7|TRBD2
CASSWTSGGADSYEQYF
TGTGCCAGCAGCTGGACTAGCGGGGGAGCCGACTCCTACGAGCAGTACTTC
>few|TRBV6-2/TRBV6-3|TRBJ2-1|-
CASKGLVGIVPNEQFF
TGTGCCAGCAAGGGTCTTGTCGGGATAGTTCCCAATGAGCAGTTCTTC
>-|TRBV12-3/TRBV12-4|TRBJ2-3|-
CASSLAQRADTQYF
TGTGCCAGCAGTTTAGCGCAGAGAGCAGATACGCAGTATTTT
>-|TRBV18|TRBJ2-4|-
CASSLSGQRARNIQYF
TGTGCCAGCTCACTTTCTGGACAGAGGGCTCGAAACATTCAGTACTTC
>-|TRBV12-3/TRBV12-4|TRBJ2-1|-
CASSPAIGEQFF
TGTGCCAGCAGCCCAGCCATCGGGGAGCAGTTCTTC
>-|TRBV28|TRBJ1-2|-
CASSLKGFGYTF
TGTGCCAGCAGTTTAAAAGGGTTTGGCTACACCTTC
>-|TRBV7-8|TRBJ1-3|-
CASSLAGRLNTIYF
TGTGCCAGCAGCTTAGCAGGGCGCTTAAACACCATATATTTT
>few|TRBV2|TRBJ1-4|-
CASSNTVEEKLFF
TGTGCCAGCAGTAACACCGTCGAAGAAAAACTGTTTTTT
>-|TRBV4-2|TRBJ1-4|-
CASSQTLQGSDEKLFF
TGTGCCAGCAGCCAAACATTACAGGGTTCAGACGAAAAACTGTTTTTT
>-|TRBV20-1|TRBJ2-1|TRBD2
CGAQSGSTSYNEQFF
TGCGGTGCTCAGAGCGGGAGCACCTCCTACAATGAGCAGTTCTTC
>-|TRBV5-1|TRBJ1-1|TRBD1
CASSSRQGAGTEAFF
TGCGCCAGCAGCTCCAGACAGGGGGCAGGCACTGAAGCTTTCTTT
>few|TRBV7-8|TRBJ2-5|TRBD2
CASSLWASRGTAGGVPEQYF
TGTGCCAGCAGCTTATGGGCTTCTAGGGGAACAGCGGGAGGGGTCCCTGAGCAGTACTTC
>-|TRBV5-1|TRBJ1-1|-
CASRPGAGDTEAFF
TGCGCTAGCAGGCCCGGGGCAGGGGACACTGAAGCTTTCTTT
>many|TRBV4-3|TRBJ2-1|TRBD2
CASSQDRLAGAYNEQFF
TGCGCCAGCAGCCAAGATCGTCTAGCGGGAGCCTACAATGAGCAGTTCTTC
>few|TRBV5-1|TRBJ2-3|-
CASSLEQINTDTQYF
TGCGCCAGCAGCTTGGAGCAGATAAACACAGATACGCAGTATTTT
>many|TRBV4-1|TRBJ2-1|-
CASSLDRAGDEQFF
TGCGCCAGCAGCCTTGACAGGGCGGGGGATGAGCAGTTCTTC
>many|TRBV12-3/TRBV12-4|TRBJ2-5|TRBD2
CASNGGTSGSEETQYF
TGTGCCAGCAATGGTGGGACTAGCGGGAGCGAAGAGACCCAGTACTTC
>once|TRBV5-5|TRBJ2-4|TRBD1
CASSHFTGTGGNNEQYF
TGTGCCAGCAGCCACTTTACCGGGACAGGGGGAAACAATGAGCAGTACTTC